Included here is one T cell receptor (beta chain) sequence, with context. Its antigen remains unidentified. This sample is drawn from a study of T cell responses to AZD1222 COVID-19 vaccine. General observations from the study: Donors in the cohort were predominantly white British and more often female, and clonal diversity was possibly underestimated. The study sampled repertoires only after the peak T cell response.

Sequencing was performed with immunoSEQ multiplex PCR; in TCRdb, only in-frame clones are kept and a portion is missing. The profile covers 130,000 or so clones, with around 80% appearing a single time and over 25% taken by the ten largest. The receptor's source is an adult who received the AZD1222 COVID-19 vaccine. The sequencing here drew on peripheral blood, taken 28 days after the second AZD1222 dose.

CDR3 sequence (DNA): TGTGCCAGCAGCTTGGAGGGGGCCAGGGGCTACACCTTC. Protein: CASSLEGARGYTF. This chain uses TRBV5-8 with TRBJ1-2; 7 nucleotides align to TRBD1. Trimming took 0 bases from V and 8 from J; bases not matched to a gene: 4. This CDR3 spans 13 amino acids. Per the germline V gene, CDR1 is SGHTS and CDR2 is YDEGEE.